The rows below give T cell receptor beta chains drawn from one sample of a study of metastatic and nonmetastatic thyroid tumors. Through MiXCR, TCRdb re-clonotyped the PCR reads. The table shows just over 20,000 clones, with roughly an eighth occurring only once. The specimen sequenced was blood. These receptors came from a male donor with papillary thyroid cancer or a benign thyroid nodule (not recorded which). Some clones in this sample may be carry-over from other donors' samples. CDR3s include the opening cysteine and the closing phenylalanine or tryptophan. A D gene is named only where the DNA matches it firmly. The size field is filled for only some rows; it gives once, few, many or a size class.

TRBV6-1	medium-sized	TRBJ2-1	TRBD2	CASTILAGGYNEQFF	TGTGCCAGCACCATTCTAGCGGGAGGTTACAATGAGCAGTTCTTC
TRBV6-5	few	TRBJ2-3	TRBD2	CASTSTSGSADTHYF	TGTGCCAGCACTTCGACTAGCGGGAGTGCAGATACGCATTATTTT
TRBV4-3	NA	TRBJ2-3	TRBD2	CASSRAGIGYTQYF	TGCGCCAGCAGCCGAGCGGGAATCGGGTATACGCAGTATTTT
TRBV27	medium-sized	TRBJ1-1	NA	CASSFLLNTEAFF	TGTGCCAGCAGTTTCCTATTGAACACTGAAGCTTTCTTT
TRBV6-6	many	TRBJ2-1	TRBD2	CASSSEGLSGRNEQFF	TGTGCCAGCAGTTCCGAGGGCCTTAGCGGGAGGAATGAGCAGTTCTTC
TRBV7-8	medium-sized	TRBJ2-1	NA	CASSYDDEQFF	TGTGCCAGCAGCTACGATGATGAGCAGTTCTTC
TRBV18	many	TRBJ1-2	NA	CASSPKTQNYGYTF	TGTGCCAGCTCACCAAAGACACAGAACTATGGCTACACCTTC
TRBV12-3/TRBV12-4	medium-sized	TRBJ1-2	NA	CASSQGTGYTF	TGTGCCAGCAGTCAGGGCACGGGCTACACCTTC
TRBV9	many	TRBJ1-5	NA	CASSVAGTRDQPQHF	TGTGCCAGCAGCGTAGCTGGGACTAGAGATCAGCCCCAGCATTTT
TRBV6-1	medium-sized	TRBJ1-6	TRBD1	CASSQRQGKYSPLHF	TGTGCCAGCAGTCAAAGACAGGGAAAGTATTCACCCCTCCACTTT
TRBV12-3/TRBV12-4	few	TRBJ2-2	NA	CASSSSSGELFF	TGTGCCAGCAGTTCTTCATCCGGGGAGCTGTTTTTT
TRBV7-2	many	TRBJ2-1	TRBD2	CASSLGTSGKGDYNEQFF	TGTGCCAGCAGCTTGGGGACTAGCGGGAAGGGGGACTACAATGAGCAGTTCTTC
TRBV6-5	many	TRBJ1-4	NA	CASSYSKGGEKLFF	TGTGCCAGCAGTTACTCGAAAGGCGGGGAAAAACTGTTTTTT
TRBV20-1	once	TRBJ1-2	NA	CSAHTGLTSYGYTF	TGCAGTGCTCATACAGGGCTAACCTCCTATGGCTACACCTTC
TRBV14	many	TRBJ2-1	TRBD1	CASSQLGGTGGGNEQFF	TGTGCCAGCAGCCAACTAGGCGGGACAGGGGGCGGGAATGAGCAGTTCTTC
TRBV6-1	medium-sized	TRBJ2-1	TRBD2	CASRRTSGRGNEQFF	TGTGCCAGCAGAAGGACTAGCGGGAGAGGTAATGAGCAGTTCTTC
TRBV7-2	many	TRBJ2-3	TRBD1	CASSLYRGADTQYF	TGTGCCAGCAGCTTATACAGGGGGGCAGATACGCAGTATTTT
TRBV19	NA	TRBJ1-5	TRBD1	CASSITGESNQPQHF	TGTGCCAGTAGTATTACAGGGGAGAGCAATCAGCCCCAGCATTTT
TRBV4-1	many	TRBJ2-7	NA	CASSQEPRGSYEQYF	TGCGCCAGCAGCCAAGAACCCAGGGGTAGCTACGAGCAGTACTTC
TRBV5-1	many	TRBJ2-7	NA	CASSSGPGSSAYEQYF	TGCGCCAGCAGCTCGGGACCTGGTTCTAGTGCCTACGAGCAGTACTTC
TRBV19	NA	TRBJ2-3	NA	CASSIQRKSIDTQYF	TGTGCCAGTAGTATCCAGCGTAAATCCATAGATACGCAGTATTTT
TRBV7-8	once	TRBJ2-1	TRBD2	CASSPGEGVRGGNEQFF	TGTGCCAGCAGCCCCGGAGAGGGCGTACGGGGGGGGAATGAGCAGTTCTTC
TRBV27	few	TRBJ1-1	NA	CASSLYWDTEAFF	TGTGCCAGCAGTTTATACTGGGACACTGAAGCTTTCTTT
TRBV7-3	once	TRBJ1-1	NA	CASSPGAGMNTEAFF	TGTGCCAGCAGCCCTGGGGCAGGAATGAACACTGAAGCTTTCTTT
TRBV5-6	NA	TRBJ2-3	TRBD2	CASSLVSGRADTQYF	TGTGCCAGCAGCTTGGTTAGCGGGAGGGCAGATACGCAGTATTTT
TRBV7-9	few	TRBJ1-1	NA	CASSRTLEAFF	TGTGCCAGCAGCCGGACCCTGGAAGCTTTCTTT
TRBV6-1	medium-sized	TRBJ2-7	NA	CASSSLRYEQYF	TGTGCCAGCAGTTCCCTACGCTACGAGCAGTACTTC
TRBV6-1	many	TRBJ1-4	TRBD1	CASSDTGTGRLFF	TGTGCCAGCAGTGATACTGGGACAGGGCGACTGTTTTTT
TRBV11-1	NA	TRBJ1-3	NA	CASSPSGSPGIGNTIYF	TGTGCCAGCAGCCCATCAGGGAGTCCAGGTATCGGAAACACCATATATTTT
TRBV5-1	many	TRBJ2-1	TRBD2	CASSWTSGRNEQFF	TGCGCCAGCAGCTGGACTAGCGGGAGGAATGAGCAGTTCTTC
TRBV5-4	few	TRBJ2-1	NA	CASSYQLGIGVNEQFF	TGTGCCAGCAGCTACCAACTAGGTATAGGTGTGAATGAGCAGTTCTTC
TRBV4-1	many	TRBJ1-6	NA	CASSQQGFGSPLHF	TGCGCCAGCAGCCAACAGGGGTTTGGTTCACCCCTCCACTTT
TRBV19	once	TRBJ1-1	NA	CTSTTAGAGMNTEAFF	TGTACCAGTACCACGGCGGGGGCTGGGATGAACACTGAAGCTTTCTTT
TRBV7-3	NA	TRBJ2-7	TRBD2	CASSLSPGTSGSEQYF	TGTGCCAGCAGCTTATCCCCAGGGACTAGCGGGAGCGAGCAGTACTTC
TRBV6-4	many	TRBJ2-2	NA	CASRIGPGGGELFF	TGTGCCAGCAGAATCGGCCCTGGGGGCGGGGAGCTGTTTTTT
TRBV7-2	many	TRBJ1-5	TRBD1	CASSAQQGAVQPQHF	TGTGCCAGCAGCGCCCAACAGGGGGCGGTTCAGCCCCAGCATTTT
TRBV2	many	TRBJ2-6	NA	CASSYIGPNSGANVLTF	TGTGCCAGCAGTTACATAGGACCCAACTCTGGGGCCAACGTCCTGACTTTC
TRBV27	few	TRBJ2-2	NA	CASTRVAGAPGELFF	TGTGCCAGCACTAGGGTAGCTGGGGCCCCCGGGGAGCTGTTTTTT
TRBV19	many	TRBJ2-5	NA	CASSTHQETQYF	TGTGCCAGTAGTACCCATCAAGAGACCCAGTACTTC
TRBV7-8	NA	TRBJ2-7	TRBD2	CAIGGVIEQYF	TGTGCCATCGGGGGGGTAATCGAGCAGTACTTC
TRBV28	NA	TRBJ1-5	TRBD1	CASSPRGTGGWPQHF	TGTGCTAGCAGTCCTAGGGGGACAGGGGGCTGGCCCCAGCATTTT
TRBV12-3/TRBV12-4	medium-sized	TRBJ2-2	TRBD1	CASSQGAGELFF	TGTGCCAGCAGTCAGGGGGCCGGGGAGCTGTTTTTT
TRBV7-9	many	TRBJ2-7	NA	CASSRDGTYEQYF	TGTGCCAGCAGTCGGGACGGAACCTACGAGCAGTACTTC
TRBV14	many	TRBJ1-6	NA	CASSHVGDNSPLHF	TGTGCCAGCAGCCATGTGGGAGATAATTCACCCCTCCACTTT
TRBV5-1	NA	TRBJ2-1	NA	CASSGGLLSSYNEQFF	TGCGCCAGCAGCGGAGGACTCCTGAGCTCCTACAATGAGCAGTTCTTC
TRBV6-5	many	TRBJ2-4	NA	CASSYSRGAGENIQYF	TGTGCCAGCAGTTACTCTAGGGGCGCAGGGGAAAATATTCAGTACTTC
TRBV25-1	many	TRBJ1-1	NA	CASSSMPTEAFF	TGTGCCAGCAGTTCCATGCCCACTGAAGCTTTCTTT
TRBV11-2	many	TRBJ2-7	TRBD2	CASSSPEEGVAGELYEQYF	TGTGCCAGCAGCTCTCCGGAGGAAGGGGTAGCGGGAGAGCTGTACGAGCAGTACTTC